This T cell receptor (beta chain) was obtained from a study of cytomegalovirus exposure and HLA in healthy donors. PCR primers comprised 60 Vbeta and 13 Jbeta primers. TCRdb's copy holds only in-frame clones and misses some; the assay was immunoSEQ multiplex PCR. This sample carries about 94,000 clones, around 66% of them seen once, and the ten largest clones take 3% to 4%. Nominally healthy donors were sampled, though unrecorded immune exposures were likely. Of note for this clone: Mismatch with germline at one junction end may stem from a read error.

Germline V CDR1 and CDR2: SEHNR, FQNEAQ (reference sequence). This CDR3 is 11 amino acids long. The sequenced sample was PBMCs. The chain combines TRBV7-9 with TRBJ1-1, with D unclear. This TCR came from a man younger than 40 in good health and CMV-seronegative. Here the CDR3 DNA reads TGTTCCAGCAGCCGGAACACTGAAGCTTTCTTT. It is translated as CSSSRNTEAFF. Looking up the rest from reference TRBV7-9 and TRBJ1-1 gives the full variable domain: DTGVSQNPRHKITKRGQNVTFRCDPISEHNRLYWYRQTLGQGPEFLTYFQNEAQLEKSRLLSDRFSAERPKGSFSTLEIQRTEQGDSAMYLCSSSRNTEAFFGQGTRLTVV.